These 14 T cell receptor beta chains came from one sample sequenced in a study of shared clonotypes between healthy human individuals. Some clones are missing from TCRdb's copy, which holds only in-frame ones; the method was immunoSEQ multiplex PCR. The sample has over a million clones, more than 75% seen once. Sequencing was carried out using memory CD4+ T cells from PBMCs. The sample's subset: CD45RA-negative fraction. These receptors were collected from a man aged 18 to 30 in good health. Some clones in this sample may be carry-over from other donors' samples.

The genes are TRBV6-6 and TRBJ1-5; D is unclear. The germline V gene has CDR1 MNHNY and CDR2 SVGAGI (reference sequence). The CDR3 extends over 15 amino acids. The V end was cut by 7 bases, the J end by 5 bases, with 18 bases between. CDR3 protein: CASTPGQAADQPQHF. The CDR3, as DNA: TGTGCCAGCACCCCTGGGCAAGCGGCAGATCAGCCCCAGCATTTT.

The chain combines TRBV5-1 with TRBJ2-2; D is unclear. The CDR3 extends over 13 amino acids. Germline V lookup: CDR1 SGHRS, CDR2 YFSETQ. The V and J ends lost 4 bases and 3 bases respectively, with 7 bases between them. The CDR3 here is CASSPQDTGELFF. The CDR3 DNA reads TGCGCCAGCAGCCCCCAAGACACCGGGGAGCTGTTTTTT. Supplemented by reference TRBV5-1 and TRBJ2-2, the full variable domain reads KAGVTQTPRYLIKTRGQQVTLSCSPISGHRSVSWYQQTPGQGLQFLFEYFSETQRNKGNFPGRFSGRQFSNSRSEMNVSTLELGDSALYLCASSPQDTGELFFGEGSRLTVL.

CDR3 amino acids: CASSSAALGQETQYF. The CDR3 bases are TGTGCCAGCAGCTCAGCGGCCCTCGGCCAAGAGACCCAGTACTTC. The genes are TRBV7-8 and TRBJ2-5; D possibly corresponds to TRBD2 (5 bases). The germline V and J ends were trimmed by 4 bases and 1 base, with 13 bases remaining between them. Germline loops: CDR1 SGHVS, CDR2 FQNEAQ. The CDR3 has 15 amino acids.

The rearrangement joins TRBV28 to TRBJ1-2; D might be TRBD1 (6 bases). Germline CDR1 is MDHEN and CDR2 is SYDVKM. The CDR3 totals 13 residues. V dropped 7 bases and J dropped 8 bases, with 17 bases sitting between them. CDR3 protein: CASIPAGARGYTF. The CDR3 DNA is TGTGCCAGCATCCCCGCGGGGGCCCGCGGCTACACCTTC.

V gene TRBV7-8 combines with J gene TRBJ2-1; 9 positions match TRBD2. Germline lookup yields CDR1 SGHVS and CDR2 FQNEAQ. The CDR3 spans 15 residues. V shed 3 bases, J shed 3 bases, and the junction held 3 bases outside the gene matches. In nucleotides, the CDR3 is TGTGCCAGCAGCTTTGGACTAGCGAACTACAATGAGCAGTTCTTC. This translates into CASSFGLANYNEQFF.

A word on this clone: Its ends do not fully match the called genes, so a read error is possible. The genes are TRBV6-5 and TRBJ1-4, with 7 nucleotides matching TRBD1. Germline lookup yields CDR1 MNHEY and CDR2 SVGAGI. The CDR3 contains 16 residues. The CDR3: CASRYSPRGLGEKLFF. The CDR3 DNA is TGTGCCAGCAGATACTCACCTAGGGGGCTCGGTGAAAAACTGTTTTTT.

The chain joins TRBV28 to TRBJ2-1; D gene unclear. Trimming removed 2 bases at V and 10 bases at J, with 18 bases between. The CDR3 totals 15 residues. Germline assignment: CDR1 MDHEN and CDR2 SYDVKM. Here the CDR3 DNA reads TGTGCCAGCAGTTTACAAAGGGCTGGCCATAAGGAGCAGTTCTTC. It specifies CASSLQRAGHKEQFF.

This clone showed up just once. This chain links TRBV5-4 with TRBJ1-1, with D unresolved. Germline CDR1 is SGHNT and CDR2 is YYREEE (reference sequence). The CDR3 covers 14 residues. V was cut by 2 bases and J by 3 bases, with 11 bases left in between. The DNA of the CDR3 is TGTGCCAGCAGCTTTCTGACGACGTACACTGAAGCTTTCTTT. Protein sequence: CASSFLTTYTEAFF.

The sample holds many counts of this clone. This chain links TRBV28 with TRBJ1-2, with 7 positions matching TRBD1. Germline V gene lookup returns CDR1 MDHEN and CDR2 SYDVKM. The CDR3 is 13 residues long. Trimming removed 5 bases from V and 8 bases from J; junction bases left unmatched: 8. The DNA of the CDR3 is TGTGCCAGCAGTCCCCTGGACAGGCACGGCTACACCTTC. Amino acids: CASSPLDRHGYTF.

The rearrangement links TRBV28 to TRBJ2-5; D gene ambiguous. The last part of the DNA fits TRBJ2-7 better; the J call may be wrong. CDR3 length equals 15 residues. Germline CDR1 is MDHEN and CDR2 is SYDVKM. CDR3 loop: CASSLGRADPYEQYF. The CDR3 DNA reads TGTGCCAGCAGTTTGGGTAGGGCGGACCCCTACGAGCAGTACTTC.

The chain uses TRBV5-1 and TRBJ2-5; D may be TRBD2 (5 bases). This CDR3 contains 11 residues. Trimming took 5 bases from V and 4 from J, leaving 6 bases between them. The V gene's germline CDR1 is SGHRS and CDR2 YFSETQ. The CDR3 reads CASRGGETQYF. The CDR3 nucleotides read TGCGCCAGCAGAGGAGGAGAGACCCAGTACTTC.

This clone appeared a few times. The chain carries TRBV28 and TRBJ1-1; the D is unclear. CDR1 and CDR2 (germline): MDHEN, SYDVKM. The V end lost 4 bases, the J end lost 0 bases, and 15 bases lay between the germline ends. CDR3 length equals 16 residues. For the CDR3, the DNA is TGTGCCAGCAGTTCCCCCAGGAGCTCCATGAACACTGAAGCTTTCTTT. This sequence encodes CASSSPRSSMNTEAFF. The whole variable domain, filled in from reference TRBV28 and TRBJ1-1, reads DVKVTQSSRYLVKRTGEKVFLECVQDMDHENMFWYRQDPGLGLRLIYFSYDVKMKEKGDIPEGYSVSREKKERFSLILESASTNQTSMYLCASSSPRSSMNTEAFFGQGTRLTVV.

The CDR3 sequence is CASSSTGYNEQYF. The CDR3 region has the DNA TGTGCCAGCAGTTCTACAGGGTACAACGAGCAGTACTTC. The genes are TRBV7-8 and TRBJ2-7; perhaps TRBD1 as D (6 bases). With 6 bases removed from V and 5 bases from J, the gap between germline ends came to 14 bases. The CDR3 contains 13 residues. Looked up from germline, CDR1 is SGHVS and CDR2 is FQNEAQ.

This chain uses TRBV15 with TRBJ1-3; unclear D gene. Trimming left V 2 bases short and J 4 bases short, with 15 bases between. Germline V gene sequence: CDR1 LNHNV, CDR2 YYDKDF (reference sequence). CDR3 length: 16 amino acids. CDR3 loop: CATSRLTDLGGNTIYF. DNA of the CDR3: TGTGCCACCAGCAGATTAACCGACTTAGGAGGAAACACCATATATTTT.